Shown below are 23 T cell receptor beta chains from a single sample sequenced in a study of cytomegalovirus exposure and HLA in healthy donors. The PCR was carried out with 60 Vbeta primers and 13 Jbeta primers. Sequencing used immunoSEQ multiplex PCR; TCRdb keeps in-frame clones, though not all of them. The repertoire consists of around 110,000 clones, with 75% to 85% occurring once and the leading ten covering about 4.5%. Material for sequencing was PBMCs. These receptors were obtained from a young man in good health and CMV-seropositive.

This rearrangement joins TRBV9 to TRBJ2-1; TRBD1 matches 7 bases. The CDR3 is 15 amino acids. Trimming removed 1 base from V and 2 bases from J; junction bases left unmatched: 3. Germline CDR1 is SGDLS and CDR2 is YYNGEE. The CDR3 nucleotides are TGTGCCAGCAGCGTAAGCACAGGGGCCTACAATGAGCAGTTCTTC. Translated: CASSVSTGAYNEQFF.

The CDR3: CASSAPQGLNTEAFF. The CDR3 DNA reads TGTGCCAGCAGCGCCCCACAGGGGTTGAACACTGAAGCTTTCTTT. V is TRBV7-8 and J is TRBJ1-1; TRBD1 aligns across 7 bases. The CDR3 runs 15 residues. V was pared by 5 bases and J by 0 bases, with 6 bases of the junction left unmatched. Germline CDR1 SGHVS, CDR2 FQNEAQ.

The chain joins TRBV27 to TRBJ2-5; 8 bases match TRBD2. The J call is doubtful: the DNA matches TRBJ2-7 better. The CDR3 is 14 amino acids. CDR1 MNHEY and CDR2 SMNVEV come from the germline V gene (reference sequence). This CDR3 reads CASSFGGATYEQYF. CDR3 bases: TGTGCCAGCAGTTTCGGGGGGGCGACATACGAGCAGTACTTC.

The V call is TRBV5-1, the J call TRBJ2-1, with 9 bases matching TRBD1. In germline, CDR1 is SGHRS, CDR2 YFSETQ. The CDR3 consists of 18 residues. The J segment lost 5 bases and the V segment lost 3 bases, leaving 15 bases of the junction unmatched. The CDR3 here is CASSWDRAGLTKNNEQFF. CDR3 DNA sequence: TGCGCCAGCAGCTGGGACAGGGCTGGCCTCACAAAGAACAATGAGCAGTTCTTC.

The V and J genes are TRBV9 and TRBJ1-2; D perhaps matches TRBD1 (6 bases). This CDR3 region has 14 residues. CDR1 and CDR2 from the germline V gene are SGDLS and YYNGEE. Deletions cut 2 bases from V and 6 bases from J, with 14 bases between. The CDR3 reads CASSVLGASHGYTF. CDR3 nucleotides: TGTGCCAGCAGCGTGTTGGGGGCGAGTCATGGCTACACCTTC. Full variable domain (rest looked up from reference TRBV9 and TRBJ1-2): DSGVTQTPKHLITATGQRVTLRCSPRSGDLSVYWYQQSLDQGLQFLIQYYNGEERAKGNILERFSAQQFPDLHSELNLSSLELGDSALYFCASSVLGASHGYTFGSGTRLTVV.

This clone occurred a few times. V and J are TRBV30 and TRBJ2-1, with a tentative D call TRBD1 (5 bases). Trimming took off 0 bases at V and 7 bases at J, with 13 bases between the two ends. The CDR3 runs 14 residues. Germline V gives CDR1 GTSNPN, CDR2 SVGIG (reference sequence). The CDR3 DNA reads as TGTGCCTGGAGTGTACAGGCCCTACGGAATGAGCAGTTCTTC. This codes for CAWSVQALRNEQFF. Filled out from reference TRBV30 and TRBJ2-1, the complete variable domain reads SQTIHQWPATLVQPVGSPLSLECTVEGTSNPNLYWYRQAAGRGLQLLFYSVGIGQISSEVPQNLSASRPQDRQFILSSKKLLLSDSGFYLCAWSVQALRNEQFFGPGTRLTVL.

The chain links TRBV16 to TRBJ1-1, with a weak D call TRBD1 (5 bases). Trimming shortened V by 0 bases and J by 1 base, and 12 bases separated the two germline ends. Germline V gene sequence: CDR1 KGHSY, CDR2 FQNENV. The CDR3 has 16 residues. The CDR3 DNA sequence: TGTGCCAGCAGCCAATCGGAGCGACAGCCGAACACTGAAGCTTTCTTT. Translated, it gives CASSQSERQPNTEAFF.

Points on this clone: Other DNA variants within this sample encode the same CDR3. The genes are TRBV4-2 and TRBJ1-2, with a weak D call TRBD1 (5 bases). CDR3 length: 14 amino acids. V shed 1 base and J shed 8 bases, with 14 bases lying between them. Per germline, CDR1 LGHNA and CDR2 YNFKEQ. In nucleotides, the CDR3 is TGTGCCAGCAGCCAAGTAGAGCCTCGGGGGGGCTACACCTTC. Its translation: CASSQVEPRGGYTF.

The chain recombines TRBV6-4 with TRBJ2-7; weak D call: TRBD1 (6 bases). The V and J ends lost 3 bases and 5 bases respectively, with 17 bases between them. CDR3 size: 15 residues. Looked up from germline, CDR1 is MRHNA and CDR2 is SNTAGT. The CDR3 region has the DNA TGTGCCAGCAGTGAAGGCATCAGGGGTGTCGACGAGCAGTACTTC. It translates to CASSEGIRGVDEQYF.

The chain recombines TRBV4-3 with TRBJ2-1; 7 bases line up with TRBD1. CDR3 length: 17 amino acids. The V gene's germline CDR1 is LGHNA and CDR2 YSLEER. J lost 4 bases, V lost 2 bases, and 11 bases had no gene match. Written as DNA, the CDR3 is TGCGCCAGCAGCCAATTTGCCCGGGACAGCGTATACAATGAGCAGTTCTTC. Translating it yields CASSQFARDSVYNEQFF.

The rearrangement links TRBV7-2 to TRBJ2-7, with D perhaps TRBD2 (5 bases). This CDR3 has 15 amino acids. With 1 base removed from V and 1 base from J, the gap between germline ends came to 11 bases. Germline V gene sequence: CDR1 SGHTA, CDR2 FQGNSA. The CDR3 loop is CASSLGADFSYEQYF. Written as DNA, the CDR3 is TGTGCCAGCAGCTTAGGGGCGGACTTTTCCTACGAGCAGTACTTC.

The genes are TRBV7-2 and TRBJ2-7; 7 bases fit TRBD2. This CDR3 region has 15 residues. V trimming: 5 bases; J trimming: 4 bases; junction bases outside the gene matches: 11. Germline V gene lookup returns CDR1 SGHTA and CDR2 FQGNSA. CDR3 protein: CASSGRTGGVYEQYF. The CDR3, as DNA: TGTGCCAGCAGCGGACGCACGGGGGGTGTTTACGAGCAGTACTTC.

This chain connects TRBV7-9 to TRBJ2-7, with 9 bases that match TRBD1. The CDR3 loop spans 17 amino acids. The junction had 10 bases not matched to a gene; V was cut back by 3 bases and J by 1 base. Germline V gives CDR1 SEHNR, CDR2 FQNEAQ (reference sequence). This CDR3 reads CASSFLIMTGGSYEQYF. The DNA for the CDR3 is TGTGCCAGCAGCTTTTTGATTATGACAGGGGGTTCCTACGAGCAGTACTTC.

The V gene is TRBV7-2, the J gene TRBJ1-2; no definite D call. The germline V gene encodes CDR1 SGHTA and CDR2 FQGNSA. This CDR3 contains 14 residues. V was cut by 1 base and J by 1 base, with 7 bases left in between. DNA of the CDR3: TGTGCCAGCAGCTTAGGAGCCCTTAACTATGGCTACACCTTC. Translating gives CASSLGALNYGYTF.

The CDR3 loop reads CASSLSHPRQGWNSPLHF. CDR3 in DNA: TGTGCCAGCAGTTTATCTCACCCCCGACAGGGTTGGAATTCACCCCTCCACTTT. The chain employs TRBV28 and TRBJ1-6; 7 bases fit TRBD1. The CDR3 length is 18 residues. Germline V gives CDR1 MDHEN, CDR2 SYDVKM. The V segment lost 1 base and the J segment 7 bases; nucleotides outside the gene matches: 13.

The chain employs TRBV7-3 and TRBJ2-3, with 10 bases aligning to TRBD1. The CDR3 contains 16 residues. Trimming at V came to 4 bases and at J to 5 bases, leaving 9 bases not matched to a gene. CDR1 SGHTA and CDR2 FQGTGA come from the germline V gene. The CDR3 nucleotides are TGTGCCAGCAGCTGGCAACCGGGACAGGGGATAGATACGCAGTATTTT. It is translated as CASSWQPGQGIDTQYF.

This clone was picked up one time. A read error may account for a junction end that differs from germline. The V gene is TRBV6-1, the J gene TRBJ2-4; D may be TRBD2 (6 bases). Germline lookup yields CDR1 MNHNS and CDR2 SASEGT. This CDR3 comprises 14 residues. The CDR3 region has the DNA TGTGCCAGCCTTGGGGGGATAGCCAAAAACAGTCAGTACTTC. This encodes CASLGGIAKNSQYF.

The CDR3 DNA reads TGTGCCAGCAGCGGGACTAGCATTTACAATGAGCAGTTCTTC. It is translated as CASSGTSIYNEQFF. This chain links TRBV9 with TRBJ2-1, with 8 nucleotides matching TRBD2. Germline assignment: CDR1 SGDLS and CDR2 YYNGEE. The junction had 3 bases not matched to a gene; V was cut back by 3 bases and J by 4 bases. The length of the CDR3 is 14 residues.

This sequence joins TRBV5-1 and TRBJ2-7; tentatively, D is TRBD2 (5 bases). The CDR3 totals 15 residues. Trimming cost V 2 bases and J 0 bases, with 12 bases left between them. Per the germline V gene, CDR1 is SGHRS and CDR2 is YFSETQ. In nucleotides, the CDR3 is TGCGCCAGCAGCTTTCCCGGGGTCGACTCCTACGAGCAGTACTTC. Residues: CASSFPGVDSYEQYF.

This chain uses TRBV4-1 with TRBJ1-2; tentative D call: TRBD1 (5 bases). In germline, CDR1 is MGHRA, CDR2 YSYEKL. V lost 0 bases, J lost 5 bases, and 16 bases lay in between. This CDR3 contains 16 residues. CDR3 DNA: TGCGCCAGCAGCCAAGACCCCCATCAGGGTGGGTATGGCTACACCTTC. Its protein is CASSQDPHQGGYGYTF.

On this clone itself: The junction departs from the called germline gene at one end, perhaps through a read error. The chain carries TRBV7-9 and TRBJ1-1; D is ambiguous. Germline CDR1 reads SEHNR; CDR2 reads FQNEAQ (reference sequence). The CDR3 consists of 15 residues. The DNA for the CDR3 is TGTTCCAGCAGCCCCCTACTGGGCGAGAACACTGAAGCTTTCTTT. Its protein is CSSSPLLGENTEAFF.

The rearrangement links TRBV4-2 to TRBJ2-5; 8 bases line up with TRBD2. The CDR3 loop spans 16 amino acids. After removal of 0 bases from V and 1 base from J, the junction contained 4 bases not matched to a gene. Looked up from germline, CDR1 is LGHNA and CDR2 is YNFKEQ. CDR3 bases: TGTGCCAGCAGCCAAGATAGTGCGGGAGGCCAAGAGACCCAGTACTTC. This codes for CASSQDSAGGQETQYF.

The rearrangement joins TRBV27 to TRBJ1-2; the match to TRBD1 covers 8 bases. Trimming at V came to 2 bases and at J to 6 bases, leaving 8 bases not matched to a gene. The CDR3 extends over 15 amino acids. Germline CDR1 reads MNHEY; CDR2 reads SMNVEV (reference sequence). CDR3 DNA sequence: TGTGCCAGCAGTTTAGCCCTAGGACAGGGCAATGGCTACACCTTC. This translates into CASSLALGQGNGYTF.